The present T cell receptor beta chain was sequenced within a study of CD8+ T cells in alopecia areata. Germline CDR1 is GTSNPN and CDR2 is SVGIG (reference sequence). CDR3 length: 11 amino acids. Trimming cost V 2 bases and J 8 bases, with 9 bases left between them. Stated treatment: oral pan-JAK inhibitor, 5-10 mg twice daily. It was cDNA, reverse transcribed from extracted RNA, that served as the sequencing template. Method: immunoSEQ multiplex PCR; TCRdb's copy keeps in-frame clones and lacks some. Of just over 150,000 clones in the sample, 55% to 75% were seen once. This sequence joins TRBV30 and TRBJ1-2; D gene uncertain. This clonotype originated in a human donor with alopecia areata. Sequenced material: CD4+ T cells sorted from blood, taken at week 4, from a patient treated with tofacitinib. The chain's CDR3 is CAWSLTSGYTF. Here the CDR3 DNA reads TGTGCCTGGAGTTTGACATCGGGCTACACCTTC.